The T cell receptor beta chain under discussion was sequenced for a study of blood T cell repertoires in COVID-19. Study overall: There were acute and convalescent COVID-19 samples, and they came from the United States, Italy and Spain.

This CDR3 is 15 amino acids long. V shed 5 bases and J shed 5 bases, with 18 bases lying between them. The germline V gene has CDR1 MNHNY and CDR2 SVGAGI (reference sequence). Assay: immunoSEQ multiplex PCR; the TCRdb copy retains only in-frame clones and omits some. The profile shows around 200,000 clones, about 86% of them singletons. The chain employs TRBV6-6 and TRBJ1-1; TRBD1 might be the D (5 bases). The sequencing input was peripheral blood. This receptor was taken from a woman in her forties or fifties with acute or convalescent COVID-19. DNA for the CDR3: TGTGCCAGCAGTCGCCCGGGGGGGGGAAGGACTGAAGCTTTCTTT. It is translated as CASSRPGGGRTEAFF.